This TCR beta chain was retrieved from a study of Ad26.COV2.S vaccination and SARS-CoV-2 variants (dated by TCRdb to about 2021). General notes on the study: Donors in the vaccine arm were drawn from COV1001, a multicentre, randomized, double-blind, placebo-controlled phase I-IIa trial testing Ad26.COV2.S in healthy adults. A total of around 32 samples were included in the TCR-sequenced set, comprising 19 Ad26.COV2.S vaccine recipients, 5 placebo recipients and 8 SARS-CoV-2 convalescent individuals. Trial participants were randomized into five groups of five: low-dose or high-dose Ad26.COV2.S given once or twice, or placebo on both occasions. Investigators did not know the trial group allocation while performing experiments and assessing outcomes. The specificity and breadth of SARS-CoV-2-reactive T cell receptors after Ad26.COV2.S vaccination were assessed by TCRbeta repertoire sequencing. Ad26.COV2.S was given intramuscularly at 5x10^10 or 1x10^11 viral particles, as a single shot or as two shots 56 days apart. Study-level results and caveats: The authors noted that total T cell responses may have been underestimated by the TCR breadth and depth analyses. Ad26.COV2.S recipients had higher spike-specific TCR breadth than placebo recipients (P = 0.0014). The study was not powered for comparison of responses between vaccine doses or regimens. After vaccination, substantial breadth of spike-specific CD8+ and CD4+ T cell responses was reported. Vaccine and placebo recipients had similar non-spike TCR breadth, a finding consistent with the vaccine containing only spike.

The treatment or condition label on this specimen signifies: about 20 received Ad26.COV2.S at low or high dose, single or two shots; several received placebo; per-sample allocation not given. For vaccine and placebo recipients, repertoires were sequenced using samples collected on day 63 after the first injection. In Cohort 1b, some 25 adults aged 18-55 years were enrolled at a single site in Boston, USA, between 29 July and 7 August 2020. Ad26.COV2.S was a replication-incompetent adenovirus type 26 vector that expressed a prefusion-stabilized SARS-CoV-2 spike protein derived from the original Wuhan strain. This clone has only a few counts. Its recognized antigen is unknown. Base quality data are lacking; no much larger clone is found one base away. The immunoSEQ Assay was the method used to sequence TCRbeta CDR3 regions. After extraction, genomic DNA underwent amplification by bias-controlled multiplex PCR, followed by high-throughput sequencing. The study's own analysis went as follows. To quantify the absolute abundance of every unique TCRbeta CDR3 region, sequences were collapsed and filtered. T cell fraction was estimated by normalization of TCRbeta template counts to usable DNA, with usable DNA being measured through amplification of reference genes present in all nucleated cells. Repertoire TCRs were annotated as SARS-CoV-2-specific by exact matching of V gene, CDR3 amino acid sequence and J gene to a known reactive TCR set. MIRA supplied the reference SARS-CoV-2 TCR set, which was filtered for enrichment in COVID-19-positive ImmuneCODE repertoires so that public or cross-reactive TCRs were removed. Based on the MIRA antigens, annotated TCRs were further analysed at the level of specific ORF or position within ORF. Breadth was defined as the number of annotated unique rearrangements divided by the total number of unique productive rearrangements, and depth was defined as the summed frequency of the annotated unique rearrangements. Two-sided Wilcoxon rank-sum tests were used to compare TCR breadth between groups. TCRdb limited this immuneACCESS table to in-frame rearrangements with V and J called. A share of clones is missing; checked studies link under half to unresolved V genes, and the rest is unexplained. That table furnishes V, J and clone size, whereas the DNA furnished D and trimming. This sample is represented by approximately 250,000 clones; roughly nine tenths of them were singletons. The top ten constitute less than 3% of the sample.

The sequence was collected from a person between 18 and 65 years old who received the Ad26.COV2.S COVID-19 vaccine or a placebo. Specimen: peripheral blood, collected in a trial of Ad26.COV2.S vaccine versus placebo.

CDR3 protein: CASSIRASGNEQFF. The sequenced DNA is TGTGCCAGTAGTATAAGGGCTAGCGGGAATGAGCAGTTCTTC. The chain uses TRBV19 and TRBJ2-1; TRBD2 fits 8 bases in the junction. The V end gives up 2 bases and the J end 7 bases, leaving 4 bases in the junction not matched to a gene. The CDR3 has 14 amino acids, counting the end cysteine and phenylalanine. Here the CDR3 DNA is all that survives: 42 bases in frame from base 1. According to the germline V gene (reference sequence), CDR1 reads LNHDA and CDR2 reads SQIVND.